This T cell receptor beta chain derives from a study of blood T cell repertoires in COVID-19. At the level of the study: T cells, B-cell-depleted T cells, or PBMCs provided the cDNA or gDNA that served as material.

In the authors' workflow: Reference gene primer amplification gave estimated nucleated cell counts. Repertoires were generated with immunoSEQ multiplex PCR, while TCRdb's copy carries only in-frame clones and drops some. The V and J calls and clone size are taken from that table; D and trimming were inferred from the DNA. The profile shows about 81,000 clones, about nine tenths of them singletons. Germline V lookup: CDR1 SEHNR, CDR2 FQNEAQ (reference sequence). V was shortened by 1 base and J by 5 bases, with 8 bases between the two germline ends. The length of the CDR3 is 13 residues. The TCR originated in a woman in her 50s in a cohort sampled during active COVID-19. The V gene is TRBV7-9, the J gene TRBJ1-1; D is unclear. Sequencing used peripheral blood. The CDR3: CASSLGGKTEAFF. CDR3 sequence (DNA): TGTGCCAGCAGCTTAGGAGGGAAGACTGAAGCTTTCTTT. The whole variable domain, filled in from reference TRBV7-9 and TRBJ1-1, reads DTGVSQNPRHKITKRGQNVTFRCDPISEHNRLYWYRQTLGQGPEFLTYFQNEAQLEKSRLLSDRFSAERPKGSFSTLEIQRTEQGDSAMYLCASSLGGKTEAFFGQGTRLTVV.